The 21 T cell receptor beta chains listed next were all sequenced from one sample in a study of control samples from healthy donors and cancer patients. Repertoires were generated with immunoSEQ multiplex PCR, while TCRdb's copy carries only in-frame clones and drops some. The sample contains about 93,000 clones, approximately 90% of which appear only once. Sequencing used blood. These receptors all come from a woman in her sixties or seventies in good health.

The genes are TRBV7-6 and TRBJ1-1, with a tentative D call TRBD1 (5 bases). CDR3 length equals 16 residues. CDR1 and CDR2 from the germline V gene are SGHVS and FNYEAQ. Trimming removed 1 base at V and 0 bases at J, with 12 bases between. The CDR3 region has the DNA TGTGCCAGCAGCTTAGGACAGCCTTCGATGAACACTGAAGCTTTCTTT. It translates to CASSLGQPSMNTEAFF.

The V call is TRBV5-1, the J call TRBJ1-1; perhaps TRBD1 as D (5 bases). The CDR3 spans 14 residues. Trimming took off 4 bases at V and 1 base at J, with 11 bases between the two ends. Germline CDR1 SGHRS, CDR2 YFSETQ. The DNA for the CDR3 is TGCGCCAGCAGCGTGGGGCCCGGGAACACTGAAGCTTTCTTT. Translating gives CASSVGPGNTEAFF.

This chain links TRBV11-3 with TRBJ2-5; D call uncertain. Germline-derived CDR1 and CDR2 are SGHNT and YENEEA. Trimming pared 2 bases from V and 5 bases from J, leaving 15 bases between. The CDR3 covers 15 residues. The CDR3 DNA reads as TGTGCCAGCAGCTTATTACAGCAAGTGGGGGAGACCCAGTACTTC. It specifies CASSLLQQVGETQYF.

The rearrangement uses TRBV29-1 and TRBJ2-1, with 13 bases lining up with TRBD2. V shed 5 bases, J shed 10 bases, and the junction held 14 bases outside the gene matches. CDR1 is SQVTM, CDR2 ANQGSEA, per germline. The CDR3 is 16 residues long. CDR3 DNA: TGCAGCGTTTGCCGGACTAGCGGGGGCCTCACCTTGGAGCAGTTCTTC. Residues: CSVCRTSGGLTLEQFF.

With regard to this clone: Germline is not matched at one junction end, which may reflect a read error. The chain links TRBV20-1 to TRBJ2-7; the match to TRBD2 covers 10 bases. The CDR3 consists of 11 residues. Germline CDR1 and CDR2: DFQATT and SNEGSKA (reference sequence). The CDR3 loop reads CGGLARDEQYF. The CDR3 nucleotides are TGTGGGGGACTAGCGCGCGACGAGCAGTACTTC.

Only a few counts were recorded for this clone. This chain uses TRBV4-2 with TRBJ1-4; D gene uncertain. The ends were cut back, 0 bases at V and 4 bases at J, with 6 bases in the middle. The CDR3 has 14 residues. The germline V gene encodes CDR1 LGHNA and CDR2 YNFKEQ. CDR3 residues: CASSQDTGNEKLFF. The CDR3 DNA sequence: TGTGCCAGCAGCCAAGATACGGGTAATGAAAAACTGTTTTTT.

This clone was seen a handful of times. This CDR3 reads CAWSTVTMNTEAFF. In nucleotides, the CDR3 is TGTGCCTGGAGTACCGTTACCATGAACACTGAAGCTTTCTTT. The rearrangement joins TRBV30 to TRBJ1-1; D is unclear. V was trimmed by 2 bases and J by 0 bases, leaving 10 bases between them. CDR1 is GTSNPN and CDR2 is SVGIG in the germline V gene (reference sequence). The CDR3 loop spans 14 amino acids.

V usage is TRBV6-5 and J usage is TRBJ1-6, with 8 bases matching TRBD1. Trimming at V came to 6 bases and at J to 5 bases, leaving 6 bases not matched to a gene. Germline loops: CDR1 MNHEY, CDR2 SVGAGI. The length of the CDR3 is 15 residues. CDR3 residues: CASRLRTGNNSPLHF. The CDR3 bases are TGTGCCAGCAGACTTCGGACAGGGAATAATTCACCCCTCCACTTT.

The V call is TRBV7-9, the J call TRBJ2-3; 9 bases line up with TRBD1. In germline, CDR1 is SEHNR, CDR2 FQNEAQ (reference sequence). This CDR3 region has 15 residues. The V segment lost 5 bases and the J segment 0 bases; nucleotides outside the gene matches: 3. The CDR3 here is CASSQTGGSTDTQYF. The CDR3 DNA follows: TGTGCCAGCAGCCAGACAGGGGGAAGCACAGATACGCAGTATTTT.

CDR3 sequence: CASAAGQGDEQFF. The CDR3 nucleotides are TGTGCTAGTGCTGCTGGACAGGGTGATGAGCAGTTCTTC. The chain links TRBV12-5 to TRBJ2-1; 8 nucleotides line up with TRBD1. In germline, CDR1 is LGHNT, CDR2 FRNRAP. The CDR3 extends over 13 amino acids. The junction had 7 bases not matched to a gene; V was cut back by 7 bases and J by 8 bases.

CDR3 bases: TGTGCCAGTAGTATGGGACAGGGGGTTGAGAATGAAGCTTTCTTT. Translating it yields CASSMGQGVENEAFF. The chain combines TRBV19 with TRBJ1-1; TRBD1 matches at 11 bases. The V segment lost 3 bases and the J segment 7 bases; nucleotides outside the gene matches: 7. This CDR3 comprises 15 residues. The germline gives CDR1 LNHDA, CDR2 SQIVND (reference sequence).

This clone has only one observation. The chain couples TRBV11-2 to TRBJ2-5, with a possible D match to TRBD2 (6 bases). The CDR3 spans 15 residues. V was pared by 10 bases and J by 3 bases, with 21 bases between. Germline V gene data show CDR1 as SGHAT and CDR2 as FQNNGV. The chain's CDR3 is CATTSGWSAKETQYF. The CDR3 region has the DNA TGTGCCACGACGAGCGGGTGGTCGGCCAAAGAGACCCAGTACTTC.

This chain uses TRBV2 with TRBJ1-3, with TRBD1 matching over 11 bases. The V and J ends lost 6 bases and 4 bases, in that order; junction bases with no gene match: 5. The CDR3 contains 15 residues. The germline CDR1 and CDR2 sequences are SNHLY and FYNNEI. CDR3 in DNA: TGTGCCAGCAGCGGGACAGGGGGAACGGGAAACACCATATATTTT. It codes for CASSGTGGTGNTIYF. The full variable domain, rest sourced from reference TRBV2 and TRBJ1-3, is EPEVTQTPSHQVTQMGQEVILRCVPISNHLYFYWYRQILGQKVEFLVSFYNNEISEKSEIFDDQFSVERPDGSNFTLKIRSTKLEDSAMYFCASSGTGGTGNTIYFGEGSWLTVV.

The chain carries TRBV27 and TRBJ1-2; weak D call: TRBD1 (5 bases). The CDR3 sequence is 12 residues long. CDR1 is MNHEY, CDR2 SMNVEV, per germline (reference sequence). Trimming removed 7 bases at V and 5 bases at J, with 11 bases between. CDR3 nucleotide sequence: TGTGCCAGCACCACGGGACGGTATGGCTACACCTTC. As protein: CASTTGRYGYTF.

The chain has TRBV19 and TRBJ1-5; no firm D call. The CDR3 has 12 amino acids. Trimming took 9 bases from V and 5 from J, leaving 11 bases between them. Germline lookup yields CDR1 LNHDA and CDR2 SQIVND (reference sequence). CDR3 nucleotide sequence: TGTGCCAGCTCCTCAGGATATCAGCCCCAGCATTTT. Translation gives CASSSGYQPQHF.

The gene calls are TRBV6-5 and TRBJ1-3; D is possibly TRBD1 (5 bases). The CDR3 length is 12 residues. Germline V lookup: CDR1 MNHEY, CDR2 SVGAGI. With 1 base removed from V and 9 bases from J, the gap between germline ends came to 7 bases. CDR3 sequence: CASSYFGGTIYF. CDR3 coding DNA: TGTGCCAGCAGTTACTTCGGGGGCACCATATATTTT.

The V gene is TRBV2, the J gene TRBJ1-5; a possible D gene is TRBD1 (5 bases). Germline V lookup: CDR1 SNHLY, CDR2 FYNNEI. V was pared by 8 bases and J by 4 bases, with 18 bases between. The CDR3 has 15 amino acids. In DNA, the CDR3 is TGTGCCAGCTCCGACGGGGCACGGCCTAATCAGCCCCAGCATTTT. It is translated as CASSDGARPNQPQHF.

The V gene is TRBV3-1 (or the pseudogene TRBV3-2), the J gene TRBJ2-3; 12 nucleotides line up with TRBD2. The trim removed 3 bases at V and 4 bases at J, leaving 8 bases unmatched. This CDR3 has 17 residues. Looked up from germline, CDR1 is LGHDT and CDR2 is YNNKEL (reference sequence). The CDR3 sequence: CASSQVASGGAADTQYF. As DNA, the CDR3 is TGTGCCAGCAGCCAGGTGGCTAGCGGGGGGGCAGCAGATACGCAGTATTTT.

DNA of the CDR3: TGCGCCAGCAGCAAAGGGGACGGGGATGGCTATGGCTACACCTTC. Translating gives CASSKGDGDGYGYTF. V gene TRBV4-1 combines with J gene TRBJ1-2, with a tentative D call TRBD1 (5 bases). Per the germline V gene, CDR1 is MGHRA and CDR2 is YSYEKL. This CDR3 is built from 15 residues. V gave up 5 bases and J gave up 4 bases, with 17 bases separating them.

The CDR3 nucleotides are TGTGCCAGCAGCTTGAACAGGGGCCGACCGAACACCGGGGAGCTGTTTTTT. Protein: CASSLNRGRPNTGELFF. The chain recombines TRBV5-6 with TRBJ2-2; 7 positions agree with TRBD1. Germline lookup yields CDR1 SGHDT and CDR2 YYEEEE. V dropped 1 base and J dropped 0; count of bases not matched to a gene: 6. The CDR3 has 17 residues.

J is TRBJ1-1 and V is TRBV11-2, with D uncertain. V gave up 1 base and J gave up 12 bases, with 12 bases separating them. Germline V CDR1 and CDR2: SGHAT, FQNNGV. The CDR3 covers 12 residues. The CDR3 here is CASSLATRSPFF. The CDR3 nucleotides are TGTGCCAGCAGCTTAGCCACGAGGAGCCCTTTCTTT.